This TCR beta chain was found in a study of Graves' ophthalmopathy and Graves' hyperthyroidism. For the study at large: Where ophthalmopathy was absent within 18 months of follow-up, hyperthyroidism was stable.

The trim removed 3 bases at V and 5 bases at J, leaving 14 bases unmatched. The CDR3 is 17 residues long. CDR1 and CDR2 (germline): MNHEY, SVGAGI. Amplification from RNA transcripts yielded the TCR beta CDR3 regions. The library came from an HTBI-primed first-round RT-PCR and a second-round multiplex PCR. Via MiXCR, TCRdb re-called the multiplex PCR reads, giving one row per CDR3 protein. The sample contains around 1,000,000 distinct CDR3 sequences, about 40% of which appear only once. Turning to this clonotype: Its antigen is currently unknown.

Whole-study results and caveats: Among expanded thyroid clonotypes above 0.001 frequency, most also occurred in blood. Ophthalmopathy progression cases were predicted by the model with about 70% sensitivity and about 72% specificity.

Included hyperthyroidism patients were aged 18 to 65 and newly diagnosed (under 2 months' duration). The sample consisted of peripheral blood or thyroid tissue (not recorded which). The V call is TRBV6-5, the J call TRBJ2-5; 8 positions match TRBD1. This clonotype was obtained from an adult man with Graves' hyperthyroidism. CDR3: CASSYSAGGYPGETQYF. The CDR3 region has the DNA TGTGCCAGCAGTTATTCGGCAGGGGGCTACCCAGGGGAGACCCAGTACTTC.